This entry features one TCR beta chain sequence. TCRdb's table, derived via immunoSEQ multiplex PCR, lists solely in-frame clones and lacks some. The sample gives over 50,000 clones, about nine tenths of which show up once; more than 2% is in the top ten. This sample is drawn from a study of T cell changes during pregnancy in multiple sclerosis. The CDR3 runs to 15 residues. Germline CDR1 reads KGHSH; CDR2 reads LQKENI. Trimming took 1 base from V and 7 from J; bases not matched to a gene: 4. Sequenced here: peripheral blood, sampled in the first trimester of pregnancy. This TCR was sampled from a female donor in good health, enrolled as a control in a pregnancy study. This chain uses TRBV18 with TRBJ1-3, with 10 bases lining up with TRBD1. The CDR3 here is CASSPQGQGFNTIYF. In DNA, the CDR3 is TGTGCCAGCTCACCACAGGGACAGGGGTTCAACACCATATATTTT.